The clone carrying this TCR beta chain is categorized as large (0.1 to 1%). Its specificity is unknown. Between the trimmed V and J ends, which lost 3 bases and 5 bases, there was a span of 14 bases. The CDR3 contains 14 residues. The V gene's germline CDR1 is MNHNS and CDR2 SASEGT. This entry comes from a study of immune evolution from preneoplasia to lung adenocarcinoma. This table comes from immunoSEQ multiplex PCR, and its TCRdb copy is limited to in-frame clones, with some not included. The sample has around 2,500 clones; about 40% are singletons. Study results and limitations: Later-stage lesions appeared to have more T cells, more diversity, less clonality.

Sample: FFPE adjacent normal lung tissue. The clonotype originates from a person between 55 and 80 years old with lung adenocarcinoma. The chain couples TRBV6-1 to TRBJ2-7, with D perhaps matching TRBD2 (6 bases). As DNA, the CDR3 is TGTGCCAGCAGTGATACGGGAGAACGGGACGAGCAGTACTTC. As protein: CASSDTGERDEQYF.